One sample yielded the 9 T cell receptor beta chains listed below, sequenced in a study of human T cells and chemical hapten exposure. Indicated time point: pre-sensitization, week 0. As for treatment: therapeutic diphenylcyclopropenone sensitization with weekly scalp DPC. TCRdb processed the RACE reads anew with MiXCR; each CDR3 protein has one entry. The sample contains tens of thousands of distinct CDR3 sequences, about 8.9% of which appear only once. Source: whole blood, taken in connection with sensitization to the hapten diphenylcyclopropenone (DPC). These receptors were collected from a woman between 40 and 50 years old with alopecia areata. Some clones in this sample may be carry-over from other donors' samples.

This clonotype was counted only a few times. The CDR3 sequence: CASSSAGNQPQHF. DNA of the CDR3: TGTGCCAGCAGCTCCGCGGGTAATCAGCCCCAGCATTTT. V is TRBV7-6 and J is TRBJ1-5; D is undetermined. Deletions cut 4 bases from V and 4 bases from J, with 8 bases between. The CDR3 runs 13 residues. Germline V gene data show CDR1 as SGHVS and CDR2 as FNYEAQ. The full variable domain, in which reference TRBV7-6 and TRBJ1-5 provide the parts outside the CDR3, is GAGVSQSPRYKVTKRGQDVALRCDPISGHVSLYWYRQALGQGPEFLTYFNYEAQQDKSGLPNDRFSAERPEGSISTLTIQRTEQRDSAMYRCASSSAGNQPQHFGDGTRLSIL.

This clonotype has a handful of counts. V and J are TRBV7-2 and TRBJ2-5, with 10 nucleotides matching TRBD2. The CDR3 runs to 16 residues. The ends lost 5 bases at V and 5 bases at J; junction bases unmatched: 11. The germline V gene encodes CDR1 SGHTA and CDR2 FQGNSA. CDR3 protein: CASSRGIAGGIETQYF. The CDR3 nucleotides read TGTGCCAGCAGCCGTGGGATAGCGGGGGGCATTGAGACCCAGTACTTC.

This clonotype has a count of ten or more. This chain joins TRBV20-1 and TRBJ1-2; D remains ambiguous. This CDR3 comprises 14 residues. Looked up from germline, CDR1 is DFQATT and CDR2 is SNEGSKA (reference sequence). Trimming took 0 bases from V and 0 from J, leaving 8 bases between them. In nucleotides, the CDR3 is TGCAGTGCTAGAGAAGCGACCACTAACTATGGCTACACCTTC. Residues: CSAREATTNYGYTF.

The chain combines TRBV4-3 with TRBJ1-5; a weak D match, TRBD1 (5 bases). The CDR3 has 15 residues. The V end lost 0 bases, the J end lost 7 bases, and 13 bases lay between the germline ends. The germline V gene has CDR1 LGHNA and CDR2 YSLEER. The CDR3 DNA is TGCGCCAGCAGCCAAGACCCCCAGGGAGGGCAGCCCCAGCATTTT. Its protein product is CASSQDPQGGQPQHF.

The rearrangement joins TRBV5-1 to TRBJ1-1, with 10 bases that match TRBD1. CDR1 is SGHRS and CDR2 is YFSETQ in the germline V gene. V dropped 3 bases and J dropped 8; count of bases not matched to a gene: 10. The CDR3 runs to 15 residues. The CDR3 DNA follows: TGCGCCAGCAGCTGGGGGACAGGGGCTAACCCAGAAGCTTTCTTT. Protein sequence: CASSWGTGANPEAFF.

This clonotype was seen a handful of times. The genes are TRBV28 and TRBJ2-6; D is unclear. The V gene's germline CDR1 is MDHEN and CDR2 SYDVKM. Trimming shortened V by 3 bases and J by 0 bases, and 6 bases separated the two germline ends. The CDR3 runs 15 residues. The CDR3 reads CASSFVGSGANVLTF. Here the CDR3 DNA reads TGTGCCAGCAGTTTCGTAGGCTCTGGGGCCAACGTCCTGACTTTC.

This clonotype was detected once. DNA for the CDR3: TGTGCCAGCAGCCGGCCAGGGGGCGACGGCTACACCTTC. Translating gives CASSRPGGDGYTF. The chain combines TRBV11-2 with TRBJ1-2, with 8 bases identical to TRBD1. In germline, CDR1 is SGHAT, CDR2 FQNNGV. This CDR3 has 13 residues. Trimming took 5 bases from V and 8 from J; bases not matched to a gene: 7.

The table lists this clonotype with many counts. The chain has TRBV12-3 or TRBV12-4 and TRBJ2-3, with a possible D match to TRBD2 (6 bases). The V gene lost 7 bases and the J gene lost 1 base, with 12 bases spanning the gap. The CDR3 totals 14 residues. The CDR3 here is CASNPGEGTDTQYF. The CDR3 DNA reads TGTGCCAGCAATCCCGGGGAGGGCACAGATACGCAGTATTTT.

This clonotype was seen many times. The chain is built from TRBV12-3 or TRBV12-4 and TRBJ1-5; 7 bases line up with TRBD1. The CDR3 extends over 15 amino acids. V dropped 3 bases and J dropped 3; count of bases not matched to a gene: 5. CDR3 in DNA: TGTGCCAGCAGTTTCCAGGGGGATGCCAATCAGCCCCAGCATTTT. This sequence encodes CASSFQGDANQPQHF.